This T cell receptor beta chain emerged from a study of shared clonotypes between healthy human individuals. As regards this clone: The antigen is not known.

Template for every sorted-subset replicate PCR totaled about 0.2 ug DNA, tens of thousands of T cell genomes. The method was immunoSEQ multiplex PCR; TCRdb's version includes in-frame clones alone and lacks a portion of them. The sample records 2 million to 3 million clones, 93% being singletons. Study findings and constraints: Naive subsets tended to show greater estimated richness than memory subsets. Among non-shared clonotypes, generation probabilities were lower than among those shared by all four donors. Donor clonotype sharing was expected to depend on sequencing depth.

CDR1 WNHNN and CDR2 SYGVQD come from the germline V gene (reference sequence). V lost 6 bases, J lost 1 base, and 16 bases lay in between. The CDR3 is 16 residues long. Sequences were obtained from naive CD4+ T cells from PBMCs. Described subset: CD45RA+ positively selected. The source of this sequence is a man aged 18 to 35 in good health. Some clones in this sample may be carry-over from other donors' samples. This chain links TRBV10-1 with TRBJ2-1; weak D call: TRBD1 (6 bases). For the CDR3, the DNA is TGCGCCAGCAGCACCCGGACAGACCCATCCTACAATGAGCAGTTCTTC. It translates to CASSTRTDPSYNEQFF.